The entry below gives a single TCR beta chain sequence along with its context. The antigen is unknown. The repertoire was sequenced with immunoSEQ multiplex PCR; TCRdb's copy has only in-frame clones and lacks some. Seen here are 110,000 or so clones, 91% observed once, and the top ten hold roughly 5.7%. V lost 4 bases to trimming and J lost 6 bases, with 9 bases between them. From germline, CDR1 is LNHDA and CDR2 SQIVND (reference sequence). The CDR3 is made up of 13 amino acids. The data were taken from a study of T cell responses to AZD1222 COVID-19 vaccine. Findings of the study overall: Spike as a whole was targeted by vaccine-associated CD4 TCRs, dominant at 160-218 and 743-854. Elevations in Spike-specific TCR breadth and depth followed administration of two AZD1222 doses. The repertoires were collected only after the peak T cell response. Only six or seven AZD1222 recipients tested seropositive at baseline.

Source: peripheral blood, taken on day 0 of AZD1222 vaccination. The TCR was taken from an adult in good health. The chain joins TRBV19 to TRBJ2-2; either TRBD1 or TRBD2 may fit D (5 bases each). DNA for the CDR3: TGTGCCAGTAGTAGGGGACCACCCGGGGAGCTGTTTTTT. Protein sequence: CASSRGPPGELFF.